These T cell receptor beta chains were read from a single sample in a study of T cell responses to AZD1222 COVID-19 vaccine. This table comes from immunoSEQ multiplex PCR, and its TCRdb copy is limited to in-frame clones, with some not included. The sample holds around 130,000 clones; 93% are singletons and the top ten take roughly 0.91%. The source was peripheral blood, collected on day 0 of AZD1222 vaccination. These receptors all come from an adult in good health. CDR3s include the opening cysteine and the closing phenylalanine or tryptophan. A D gene is named only where the DNA matches it firmly. Only some rows state a clone size, as once, few, many or a class for expanded clones.

clone_size d_call j_call v_call cdr3_aa cdr3_nt
. . TRBJ1-2 TRBV29-1 CSVGRLLANYGYTF TGCAGCGTCGGACGGCTCCTGGCTAACTATGGCTACACCTTC
. . TRBJ2-2 TRBV7-9 CASSPQVGTGELFF TGTGCCAGCAGCCCACAGGTGGGGACCGGGGAGCTGTTTTTT
. . TRBJ1-1 TRBV25-1 CASSMDGPGTEAFF TGTGCCAGCAGTATGGACGGGCCGGGGACTGAAGCTTTCTTT
. . TRBJ1-2 TRBV5-1 CASSLKQGNYGYTF TGCGCCAGCAGCTTAAAACAGGGTAACTATGGCTACACCTTC
. TRBD1 TRBJ2-5 TRBV7-8 CASSPERDSQETQYF TGTGCCAGCAGCCCGGAAAGGGACAGCCAAGAGACCCAGTACTTC
. . TRBJ2-3 TRBV7-9 CASSPPEGDLTDTQYF TGTGCCAGCAGCCCCCCGGAGGGTGACCTGACAGATACGCAGTATTTT
. . TRBJ1-2 TRBV6-5 CASSYAAANYGYTF TGTGCCAGCAGTTACGCGGCAGCAAACTATGGCTACACCTTC
. . TRBJ1-5 TRBV27 CASSFDGQGNQPQHF TGTGCCAGCAGTTTTGATGGGCAGGGCAATCAGCCCCAGCATTTT
. TRBD1 TRBJ1-3 TRBV6-6 CASSPNRDSSGNTIYF TGTGCCAGCAGTCCCAACAGGGACAGCTCTGGAAACACCATATATTTT
. . TRBJ2-2 TRBV9 CASSVAGAGQNTGELFF TGTGCCAGCAGCGTAGCTGGGGCAGGACAAAACACCGGGGAGCTGTTTTTT
. . TRBJ1-6 TRBV2 CASSDSFRDSGSPLHF TGTGCCAGCAGCGACTCTTTTAGGGACTCGGGTTCACCCCTCCACTTT
few TRBD1 TRBJ1-5 TRBV29-1 CSPTFLPDRVKPQHF TGCAGCCCGACATTTTTACCGGACAGGGTCAAGCCCCAGCATTTT
. . TRBJ1-1 TRBV18 CASSPRVAEAFF TGTGCCAGCTCACCGAGGGTCGCTGAAGCTTTCTTT
. . TRBJ1-1 TRBV18 CASSYQKNTEAFF TGTGCCAGCTCATACCAGAAGAACACTGAAGCTTTCTTT
. . TRBJ1-2 TRBV20-1 CSAPHPSGYTF TGCAGTGCTCCTCATCCTTCTGGCTACACCTTC
. . TRBJ1-3 TRBV29-1 CSVVGAGNTIYF TGCAGCGTTGTAGGGGCTGGAAACACCATATATTTT
. TRBD1 TRBJ1-5 TRBV9 CASNPTGDTQPQHF TGTGCCAGCAACCCGACAGGGGATACACAGCCCCAGCATTTT
. . TRBJ1-2 TRBV24-1 CATSDSDRGGYTF TGTGCCACCAGTGATTCTGACCGGGGAGGCTACACCTTC
. . TRBJ1-4 TRBV5-8 CASSSGSGDSVEKLFF TGTGCCAGCAGCTCCGGTTCGGGGGACTCTGTGGAAAAACTGTTTTTT
. TRBD2 TRBJ2-4 TRBV30 CAWSSTGTNQNIQYF TGTGCCTGGAGTTCAACCGGGACTAATCAAAACATTCAGTACTTC
. TRBD1 TRBJ1-2 TRBV6-5 CASSTGTVTYGYTF TGTGCCAGCAGTACCGGGACAGTTACATATGGCTACACCTTC
. TRBD2 TRBJ2-3 TRBV7-3 CASSLVAGGSTDTQYF TGTGCCAGCAGCTTAGTAGCGGGGGGAAGCACAGATACGCAGTATTTT
. TRBD1 TRBJ2-3 TRBV4-1 CASSQPNRGGPDTQYF TGCGCCAGCAGCCAACCTAACAGGGGCGGTCCAGATACGCAGTATTTT
. . TRBJ1-1 TRBV5-1 CASSLAGNTEAFF TGCGCCAGCAGCTTGGCAGGGAACACTGAAGCTTTCTTT
. . TRBJ2-3 TRBV2 CASSARLGDTQYF TGTGCCAGCAGTGCCAGGCTGGGAGATACGCAGTATTTT
. . TRBJ1-3 TRBV6-5 CASSYGHSSGNTIYF TGTGCCAGCAGTTACGGGCATAGCTCTGGAAACACCATATATTTT
. TRBD1 TRBJ1-2 TRBV7-6 CASSPRTGGRYGYTF TGTGCCAGCAGCCCGAGGACAGGGGGCCGGTATGGCTACACCTTC
. . TRBJ2-7 TRBV10-2 CASIRVKNYEQYF TGCGCCAGCATCAGGGTGAAAAACTACGAGCAGTACTTC
. . TRBJ2-7 TRBV6-5 CASSYSSVPPSYEQYF TGTGCCAGCAGTTACTCGTCGGTGCCCCCTTCCTACGAGCAGTACTTC
. TRBD2 TRBJ2-1 TRBV4-2 CASSPGLAEPYNEQFF TGTGCCAGCAGCCCGGGACTAGCGGAACCCTACAATGAGCAGTTCTTC
. . TRBJ1-1 TRBV29-1 CSVEADSRAAEAFF TGCAGCGTTGAAGCCGATAGCAGGGCGGCTGAAGCTTTCTTT
. TRBD2 TRBJ2-3 TRBV12-5 CATAPPLAGLTDTQYF TGTGCTACCGCCCCCCCCCTAGCGGGCCTCACAGATACGCAGTATTTT
once . TRBJ1-1 TRBV13 CASSLVTGGWPSEAFF TGTGCCAGCAGCTTAGTGACGGGGGGCTGGCCTAGTGAAGCTTTCTTT
. . TRBJ1-2 TRBV7-9 CASSGRDIYGYTF TGTGCCAGCAGCGGGAGGGACATCTATGGCTACACCTTC
. . TRBJ2-5 TRBV9 CASSARLQGSLNF TGTGCCAGCAGCGCACGACTGCAGGGATCCCTGAACTTC
. TRBD1 TRBJ1-2 TRBV30 CAYETGQGGNNYGYTF TGTGCCTACGAAACGGGACAGGGAGGGAATAACTATGGCTACACCTTC
once . TRBJ1-6 TRBV7-9 CASSLNNSPLHF TGTGCCAGCAGCCTGAATAATTCACCCCTCCACTTT
. . TRBJ2-5 TRBV6-1 CASSEALGTLAQYF TGTGCCAGCAGTGAAGCTCTGGGGACTCTGGCCCAGTACTTC
. . TRBJ2-3 TRBV19 CASSIGGDLSTDTQYF TGTGCCAGTAGTATCGGCGGGGACTTAAGCACAGATACGCAGTATTTT
once . TRBJ1-5 TRBV19 CASSISRINQPQHF TGTGCCAGTAGTATTTCCCGTATCAATCAGCCCCAGCATTTT
. . TRBJ2-5 TRBV21-1 CASSKPIPSTGLRETQYF TGTGCCAGCAGCAAACCGATCCCTAGCACAGGCCTAAGAGAGACCCAGTACTTC
. TRBD1 TRBJ1-6 TRBV5-1 CASSLVGQDNSPLHF TGCGCCAGCAGCTTGGTCGGACAGGATAATTCACCCCTCCACTTT
. . TRBJ1-2 TRBV4-1 CASSQDSGPRGNGYTF TGCGCCAGCAGCCAAGATTCCGGCCCGAGGGGGAATGGCTACACCTTC
. . TRBJ2-5 TRBV5-1 CASRVGTTEETQYF TGCGCCAGCCGCGTGGGGACGACGGAAGAGACCCAGTACTTC
. . TRBJ1-1 TRBV7-6 CASSSALGPATEAFF TGTGCCAGCAGCTCCGCTTTAGGGCCCGCCACTGAAGCTTTCTTT
. TRBD1 TRBJ1-2 TRBV30 CAWSVPGTGNYGYTF TGTGCCTGGAGTGTACCCGGGACAGGGAACTATGGCTACACCTTC
. TRBD1 TRBJ2-3 TRBV4-1 CASSHPEGTGWTDTQYF TGCGCCAGCAGCCATCCGGAAGGGACAGGGTGGACAGATACGCAGTATTTT
. . TRBJ1-5 TRBV4-2 CASSPLRAGVGSNQPQHF TGTGCCAGCAGCCCACTCAGGGCGGGGGTCGGGAGCAATCAGCCCCAGCATTTT
. TRBD1 TRBJ1-3 TRBV5-1 CASSSGQGSGNTIYF TGCGCCAGCAGCTCGGGACAGGGGTCTGGAAACACCATATATTTT
. TRBD1 TRBJ1-2 TRBV9 CASSVATGGSGYTF TGTGCCAGCAGCGTAGCTACAGGGGGGAGTGGCTACACCTTC
. . TRBJ1-2 TRBV4-1 CASSLLGGGYTF TGCGCCAGCAGCCTGTTAGGAGGTGGCTACACCTTC
. . TRBJ1-1 TRBV9 CASSPNPGRIEAFF TGTGCCAGCAGCCCCAATCCTGGGCGCATTGAAGCTTTCTTT
. . TRBJ1-3 TRBV7-9 CASSSDISGNTIYF TGTGCCAGCAGCTCGGACATCTCTGGAAACACCATATATTTT